The 18 T cell receptor beta chains below were found in one sample sequenced in a study of identical twins. TCRdb passed the 5' RACE reads through MiXCR, listing each CDR3 protein once. The sample records 1.5 million to 2 million distinct CDR3 sequences, around a third being singletons. Sequences were obtained from cord blood. These receptor sequences come from a newborn girl in good health.

In its sample, this clonotype was seen a few times. CDR3 amino acids: CASSQDLDRDYNSPLHF. The CDR3 coding sequence is TGTGCCAGCAGCCAAGATCTAGACAGGGACTATAATTCACCCCTCCACTTT. The chain joins TRBV4-2 to TRBJ1-6, with 7 bases aligning to TRBD1. V shed 0 bases and J 3 bases; nucleotides not matched to a gene: 5. The CDR3 has 17 residues. Germline CDR1 LGHNA, CDR2 YNFKEQ.

This clonotype was picked up one time. The genes are TRBV5-1 and TRBJ2-3, with D possibly being TRBD2 (6 bases). The CDR3 totals 16 residues. Germline V CDR1 and CDR2: SGHRS, YFSETQ. V lost 10 bases and J lost 4, with 25 bases in between. CDR3 coding DNA: TGCGCCGGCAAGTGGGGCGGAGTCGGGAGCCCAGATACGCAGTATTTT. Translating gives CAGKWGGVGSPDTQYF.

The rearrangement joins TRBV5-1 to TRBJ1-4; D possibly corresponds to TRBD1 (5 bases). The CDR3 sequence is 15 residues long. V was shortened by 4 bases and J by 8 bases, with 18 bases between the two germline ends. The germline V gene has CDR1 SGHRS and CDR2 YFSETQ. For the CDR3, the DNA is TGCGCCAGCAGCCGTACAGGAGGGGTGAAGGAAAAACTGTTTTTT. Protein product: CASSRTGGVKEKLFF.

The rearrangement joins TRBV6-5 to TRBJ2-2; a possible D gene is TRBD2 (6 bases). There are 14 residues in the CDR3. CDR1 is MNHEY and CDR2 is SVGAGI in the germline V gene. V was trimmed by 0 bases and J by 5 bases, leaving 7 bases between them. DNA of the CDR3: TGTGCCAGCAGTTACTCCGCGGGAACCGGGGAGCTGTTTTTT. Translating gives CASSYSAGTGELFF.

This clonotype was observed a handful of times. The chain has TRBV10-3 and TRBJ2-6; 12 bases match TRBD2. The germline V gene has CDR1 ENHRY and CDR2 SYGVKD. Germline trimming cut 5 bases from V and 2 bases from J; bases unmatched to any gene: 13. This CDR3 is built from 20 residues. CDR3 DNA: TGTGCCATCAGTAAAAAGGGTGTCGGACTAGCGGGAACTGGGGCCAACGTCCTGACTTTC. Its translation: CAISKKGVGLAGTGANVLTF.

The chain combines TRBV7-9 with TRBJ1-2; no firm D call. CDR3 length: 14 residues. Trimming pared 3 bases from V and 9 bases from J, leaving 17 bases between. Per the germline V gene, CDR1 is SEHNR and CDR2 is FQNEAQ (reference sequence). This CDR3 reads CASSLVGGVGSYTF. The CDR3 DNA sequence: TGTGCCAGCAGCTTGGTTGGCGGAGTTGGCAGCTACACCTTC. The whole variable domain, remainder taken from reference TRBV7-9 and TRBJ1-2, is DTGVSQNPRHKITKRGQNVTFRCDPISEHNRLYWYRQTLGQGPEFLTYFQNEAQLEKSRLLSDRFSAERPKGSFSTLEIQRTEQGDSAMYLCASSLVGGVGSYTFGSGTRLTVV.

This clonotype has a handful of counts. The chain has TRBV28 and TRBJ2-4; D may be TRBD1 (6 bases). Germline assignment: CDR1 MDHEN and CDR2 SYDVKM. Trimming took off 8 bases at V and 5 bases at J, with 10 bases between the two ends. The CDR3 spans 12 residues. The CDR3 sequence: CASAAGENIQYF. CDR3 in DNA: TGTGCCAGCGCTGCAGGGGAAAACATTCAGTACTTC.

V usage is TRBV5-6 and J usage is TRBJ1-1; 7 nucleotides align to TRBD1. The CDR3 has 15 residues. The trim removed 4 bases at V and 3 bases at J, leaving 9 bases unmatched. Germline V gene data show CDR1 as SGHDT and CDR2 as YYEEEE. In DNA form, the CDR3 reads TGTGCCAGCAGCCCCCACAGGGGTTGGTACACTGAAGCTTTCTTT. Translation: CASSPHRGWYTEAFF.

This clonotype was observed a few times. The chain is built from TRBV10-3 and TRBJ2-3, with 9 bases lining up with TRBD2. CDR3 length equals 16 residues. J lost 3 bases, V lost 3 bases, and 7 bases had no gene match. Germline CDR1 and CDR2: ENHRY and SYGVKD. The CDR3 loop is CAISDGKRGATDTQYF. CDR3 bases: TGTGCCATCAGTGACGGAAAGCGGGGGGCGACAGATACGCAGTATTTT.

This clonotype has a single count. This sequence joins TRBV10-3 and TRBJ2-1; 11 bases are shared with TRBD2. V shed 0 bases, J shed 6 bases, and the junction held 4 bases outside the gene matches. CDR1 and CDR2 (germline): ENHRY, SYGVKD. This CDR3 is 16 amino acids long. The chain's CDR3 is CAISESNSGRANEQFF. As DNA, the CDR3 is TGTGCCATCAGTGAGTCTAATAGCGGGAGGGCCAATGAGCAGTTCTTC.

This clonotype was observed a few times. The chain has TRBV20-1 and TRBJ2-2; 10 nucleotides line up with TRBD1. V trimming: 5 bases; J trimming: 7 bases; junction bases outside the gene matches: 4. The CDR3 totals 13 residues. Germline CDR1 DFQATT, CDR2 SNEGSKA (reference sequence). This CDR3 is CSAWDRGIGELFF. CDR3 sequence (DNA): TGCAGTGCTTGGGACAGGGGCATCGGGGAGCTGTTTTTT.

V and J are TRBV12-3 or TRBV12-4 and TRBJ1-3; D gene ambiguous. CDR3 length equals 12 residues. V was pared by 7 bases and J by 3 bases, with 7 bases between. CDR3 in amino acids: CASTVGGNTIYF. CDR3 nucleotides: TGTGCCAGCACCGTAGGTGGAAACACCATATATTTT.

This clonotype was seen a few times. The CDR3 DNA reads as TGTGCCAGCAGCATCTACAGGGGCCAAGAGACCCAGTACTTC. Amino acid sequence: CASSIYRGQETQYF. V and J are TRBV7-9 and TRBJ2-5, with TRBD1 identical over 7 bases. Germline loops: CDR1 SEHNR, CDR2 FQNEAQ (reference sequence). The V and J ends lost 5 bases and 1 base, in that order; junction bases with no gene match: 4. CDR3 size: 14 residues.

The chain couples TRBV19 to TRBJ1-6; TRBD1 matches 8 bases. The CDR3 contains 16 residues. Germline loops: CDR1 LNHDA, CDR2 SQIVND (reference sequence). Trimming cost V 1 base and J 5 bases; bases outside gene matches: 4. In DNA, the CDR3 is TGTGCCAGTAGTATAGTCGGGACAGGTGATAATTCACCCCTCCACTTT. It specifies CASSIVGTGDNSPLHF.

This clonotype was counted a few times. This chain uses TRBV24-1 with TRBJ2-3; D not certain. The germline gives CDR1 KGHDR, CDR2 SFDVKD. Trimming stripped 3 bases from V and 6 bases from J, with 6 bases between. This CDR3 has 12 residues. For the CDR3, the DNA is TGTGCCACCAGTGATCCCCTGGATACGCAGTATTTT. It codes for CATSDPLDTQYF.

This clonotype was seen ten or more times. The chain recombines TRBV9 with TRBJ2-5, with D possibly TRBD2 on 7 matching bases. CDR1 and CDR2 (germline): SGDLS, YYNGEE. This CDR3 spans 15 amino acids. V was pared by 0 bases and J by 4 bases, with 13 bases between. For the CDR3, the DNA is TGTGCCAGCAGCGTAGCGGGGGGCCGAGTAGAGACCCAGTACTTC. Translating gives CASSVAGGRVETQYF.

A few counts support this clonotype. This chain joins TRBV27 and TRBJ2-3; 9 bases are a match to TRBD1. The CDR3 runs to 15 residues. Germline trimming cut 7 bases from V and 0 bases from J; bases unmatched to any gene: 5. The germline CDR1 and CDR2 sequences are MNHEY and SMNVEV (reference sequence). CDR3: CASTPGTGSTDTQYF. The CDR3 region has the DNA TGTGCCAGCACCCCCGGGACAGGGAGCACAGATACGCAGTATTTT.

The chain uses TRBV4-1 and TRBJ2-1; TRBD2 is a possible D gene (5 bases). The J call may be faulty, since TRBJ2-7 better matches the DNA end. In germline, CDR1 is MGHRA, CDR2 YSYEKL. CDR3 length equals 17 residues. CDR3 amino acids: CASSQVLAPSSYNEQYF. CDR3 DNA sequence: TGCGCCAGCAGCCAAGTTCTAGCCCCTAGCTCCTACAATGAGCAGTACTTC.